These 23 T cell receptor beta chains originate from one sample sequenced in a study of blood T cell repertoires in COVID-19. Method: immunoSEQ multiplex PCR; TCRdb's copy keeps in-frame clones and lacks some. The sample yields about 230,000 clones, 70% to 90% seen once. Specimen: PBMCs or T cells enriched from blood (not recorded which). These TCRs come from a woman between 40 and 50 years old with acute COVID-19.

V is TRBV21-1 and J is TRBJ1-2. TRBV21-1 is deemed a pseudogene. CDR3 length equals 16 residues. The CDR3 is CASSKFGGAMLYGYTF. The CDR3 DNA sequence: TGTGCCAGCAGCAAATTCGGGGGGGCAATGCTCTATGGCTACACCTTC.

This clone has only a few counts. The chain is built from TRBV18 and TRBJ1-2; unclear D gene. This CDR3 is 13 amino acids long. Germline V gene lookup returns CDR1 KGHSH and CDR2 LQKENI. The V gene lost 5 bases and the J gene lost 2 bases, with 9 bases spanning the gap. CDR3 amino acids: CASSEGENYGYTF. Here the CDR3 DNA reads TGTGCCAGCTCAGAGGGAGAAAACTATGGCTACACCTTC.

This clone has a single count. V gene TRBV2 combines with J gene TRBJ1-6, with D tentatively TRBD1 (5 bases). Germline assignment: CDR1 SNHLY and CDR2 FYNNEI. This CDR3 has 13 residues. V was cut by 10 bases and J by 8 bases, with 15 bases left in between. CDR3 sequence reads: CATQQESDSPLHF. As DNA, the CDR3 is TGTGCCACCCAACAGGAAAGTGATTCACCCCTCCACTTT.

This clone is a singleton in its sample. This chain links TRBV11-2 with TRBJ1-2; no firm D call. V dropped 2 bases and J dropped 8 bases, with 12 bases sitting between them. The CDR3 totals 13 residues. Germline V CDR1 and CDR2: SGHAT, FQNNGV. CDR3 protein: CASSLSGLVGYTF. Written as DNA, the CDR3 is TGTGCCAGCAGCTTATCTGGCTTGGTAGGCTACACCTTC.

V is TRBV6-5 and J is TRBJ2-1; 11 bases align to TRBD2. Germline V gene sequence: CDR1 MNHEY, CDR2 SVGAGI. Trimming at V came to 2 bases and at J to 10 bases, leaving 10 bases not matched to a gene. The CDR3 is 16 residues long. The CDR3 DNA is TGTGCCAGCAGTTACCCGACTAGCGGGGCCCCGGGGGAGCAGTTCTTC. It is translated as CASSYPTSGAPGEQFF.

This clone showed up just once. The chain couples TRBV25-1 to TRBJ2-5, with 8 bases that match TRBD1. Germline CDR1 reads MGHDK; CDR2 reads SYGVNS. The CDR3 is made up of 15 amino acids. V lost 2 bases, J lost 7 bases, and 9 bases stayed unmatched. DNA for the CDR3: TGTGCCAGCAGTGAACCCGGGCAGGGGGCTAGGACCCAGTACTTC. Translating gives CASSEPGQGARTQYF. The variable domain in full, completed from reference TRBV25-1 and TRBJ2-5, reads EADIYQTPRYLVIGTGKKITLECSQTMGHDKMYWYQQDPGMELHLIHYSYGVNSTEKGDLSSESTVSRIRTEHFPLTLESARPSHTSQYLCASSEPGQGARTQYFGPGTRLLVL.

The V gene is TRBV3-1 (or the pseudogene TRBV3-2), the J gene TRBJ2-3, with D possibly matching TRBD2 (7 bases). The ends were cut back, 2 bases at V and 1 base at J, with 19 bases in the middle. The CDR3 runs to 18 residues. Germline V lookup: CDR1 LGHDT, CDR2 YNNKEL (reference sequence). CDR3: CASSQRGAGVGRTDTQYF. DNA of the CDR3: TGTGCCAGCAGCCAAAGGGGGGCGGGAGTGGGTCGCACAGATACGCAGTATTTT.

The chain combines TRBV12-5 with TRBJ2-7; 8 positions match TRBD2. This CDR3 has 13 amino acids. Germline loops: CDR1 LGHNT, CDR2 FRNRAP. V was pared by 7 bases and J by 3 bases, with 5 bases of the junction left unmatched. CDR3 sequence (DNA): TGTGCTAGTGCCCCCGGGGGGGTCTACGAGCAGTACTTC. Residues: CASAPGGVYEQYF.

This sequence joins TRBV12-3 or TRBV12-4 and TRBJ1-1, with TRBD1 matching 7 bases. The J segment lost 4 bases and the V segment lost 6 bases, leaving 5 bases of the junction unmatched. The CDR3 spans 13 residues. The CDR3 loop is CASRAGGITEAFF. In nucleotides, the CDR3 is TGTGCCAGCAGGGCAGGGGGAATCACTGAAGCTTTCTTT.

The J gene is TRBJ1-2, the V gene TRBV5-5; 8 bases align to TRBD1. The CDR3 length is 12 residues. Trimming took 0 bases from V and 13 from J; bases not matched to a gene: 5. Germline V lookup: CDR1 SGHKS, CDR2 YYEKEE (reference sequence). In nucleotides, the CDR3 is TGTGCCAGCAGCTTGGAACGGGGGACAGGCACCTTC. Translation: CASSLERGTGTF.

About this clone itself: Here the CDR3 omits its conserved ending phenylalanine or tryptophan, so a read error is the likely source. Because the CDR3's place on the DNA is in doubt, the DNA is left out and the CDR3 is given as listed by TCRdb. This CDR3 is CAWSGGWPSTLLL. The chain combines TRBV30 with TRBJ2-7; TRBD2, as called in the table, went unchecked against the DNA. CDR1 and CDR2 (germline): GTSNPN, SVGIG (reference sequence). The CDR3 adds up to 13 amino acids, both ends counted.

The CDR3 DNA follows: TGTGCCAGCAGTGGGGGAGAAGCGGCAGGGGGTGATCGTCGGTCCTACAATGAGCAGTTCTTC. It encodes CASSGGEAAGGDRRSYNEQFF. The chain links TRBV2 to TRBJ2-1, with 7 nucleotides matching TRBD1. CDR1 and CDR2 from the germline V gene are SNHLY and FYNNEI. Trimming at V came to 4 bases and at J to 1 base, leaving 22 bases not matched to a gene. CDR3 size: 21 residues.

The DNA of the CDR3 is TGCGCCAGCAGCTCCGGACTAGCGGGAAAGAATGAGCAGTTCTTC. Translating it yields CASSSGLAGKNEQFF. The chain has TRBV10-1 and TRBJ2-1, with 12 positions matching TRBD2. The CDR3 runs 15 residues. The V gene's germline CDR1 is WNHNN and CDR2 SYGVQD (reference sequence). The junction had 7 bases not matched to a gene; V was cut back by 6 bases and J by 7 bases.

V gene TRBV10-3 combines with J gene TRBJ1-5, with 7 bases identical to TRBD1. CDR3 size: 15 residues. The V gene's germline CDR1 is ENHRY and CDR2 SYGVKD. V trimming: 6 bases; J trimming: 3 bases; junction bases outside the gene matches: 8. In DNA form, the CDR3 reads TGTGCCATCAGCGGGGGACAGACGAACAATCAGCCCCAGCATTTT. Translation: CAISGGQTNNQPQHF.

The gene calls are TRBV5-6 and TRBJ1-1; tentative D call: TRBD1 (6 bases). The CDR3 runs 14 residues. The germline CDR1 and CDR2 sequences are SGHDT and YYEEEE. V was shortened by 4 bases and J by 1 base, with 11 bases between the two germline ends. The CDR3, as DNA: TGTGCCAGCAGCAGATTCAGGGGGAACACTGAAGCTTTCTTT. Protein: CASSRFRGNTEAFF. The full variable domain, completed using reference TRBV5-6 and TRBJ1-1, is DAGVTQSPTHLIKTRGQQVTLRCSPKSGHDTVSWYQQALGQGPQFIFQYYEEEERQRGNFPDRFSGHQFPNYSSELNVNALLLGDSALYLCASSRFRGNTEAFFGQGTRLTVV.

This rearrangement joins TRBV7-2 to TRBJ2-5; D is ambiguous. Trimming removed 1 base at V and 7 bases at J, with 16 bases between. This CDR3 is 15 amino acids long. Germline CDR1 is SGHTA and CDR2 is FQGNSA. The CDR3 here is CASSLGSTSSGTQYF. CDR3 bases: TGTGCCAGCAGCTTAGGTTCTACCAGCTCGGGGACCCAGTACTTC.

This sequence joins TRBV19 and TRBJ2-5; 10 bases fit TRBD2. Germline loops: CDR1 LNHDA, CDR2 SQIVND (reference sequence). The trim removed 6 bases at V and 5 bases at J, leaving 3 bases unmatched. The CDR3 length is 13 residues. The chain's CDR3 is CASSASGSETQYF. CDR3 nucleotide sequence: TGTGCCAGTAGCGCTAGCGGGAGTGAGACCCAGTACTTC.

This chain joins TRBV9 and TRBJ2-3, with D possibly being TRBD2 (6 bases). Trimming stripped 7 bases from V and 4 bases from J, with 19 bases between. Germline loops: CDR1 SGDLS, CDR2 YYNGEE. This CDR3 comprises 15 residues. In nucleotides, the CDR3 is TGTGCCAGCTCTGCGCGGGGCCTTCGGGCAGATACGCAGTATTTT. Translating it yields CASSARGLRADTQYF. The whole variable domain, filled in from reference TRBV9 and TRBJ2-3, reads DSGVTQTPKHLITATGQRVTLRCSPRSGDLSVYWYQQSLDQGLQFLIQYYNGEERAKGNILERFSAQQFPDLHSELNLSSLELGDSALYFCASSARGLRADTQYFGPGTRLTVL.

For the CDR3, the DNA is TGTGCCAGCTCACCGGGCAGGGGGCTTCGCTATGGCTACACCTTC. Translation gives CASSPGRGLRYGYTF. This chain connects TRBV18 to TRBJ1-2; 8 bases agree with TRBD1. The CDR3 is made up of 15 amino acids. CDR1 and CDR2 (germline): KGHSH, LQKENI. V lost 3 bases, J lost 4 bases, and 7 bases stayed unmatched.

The rearrangement joins TRBV3-1 (or the pseudogene TRBV3-2) to TRBJ2-6; D is ambiguous. The CDR3 loop spans 16 amino acids. From germline, CDR1 is LGHDT and CDR2 YNNKEL (reference sequence). V was pared by 4 bases and J by 0 bases, with 10 bases between. CDR3: CASSRVPSSGANVLTF. In DNA, the CDR3 is TGTGCCAGCAGCCGAGTTCCGAGCTCTGGGGCCAACGTCCTGACTTTC.

This clone appeared a single time. This chain joins TRBV15 and TRBJ2-1; 9 bases agree with TRBD2. This CDR3 comprises 16 residues. Germline CDR1 reads LNHNV; CDR2 reads YYDKDF (reference sequence). The V and J ends lost 2 bases and 4 bases, in that order; junction bases with no gene match: 6. This CDR3 reads CATSRRAGGVYNEQFF. In DNA form, the CDR3 reads TGTGCCACCAGCAGAAGAGCGGGGGGCGTATACAATGAGCAGTTCTTC.

The chain recombines TRBV7-8 with TRBJ2-5; weak D call: TRBD1 (5 bases). The ends were cut back, 1 base at V and 1 base at J, with 7 bases in the middle. This CDR3 contains 14 residues. Germline V gives CDR1 SGHVS, CDR2 FQNEAQ. The CDR3 protein is CASSLGRVQETQYF. CDR3 bases: TGTGCCAGCAGCTTAGGCAGGGTCCAAGAGACCCAGTACTTC.

In DNA, the CDR3 is TGTGCCAGCTCACAAGCCGGGACACGGCCGGGTGAGCAGTTCTTC. Protein: CASSQAGTRPGEQFF. The rearrangement joins TRBV18 to TRBJ2-1; a weak D match, TRBD1 (6 bases). Germline V gene sequence: CDR1 KGHSH, CDR2 LQKENI. There are 15 residues in the CDR3. V lost 4 bases to trimming and J lost 9 bases, with 19 bases between them.